These 17 T cell receptor beta chains came from one sample sequenced in a study of T cells in tumors after PD-1 blockade. TCRdb's copy holds only in-frame clones and misses some; the assay was immunoSEQ multiplex PCR. The sample has about 63,000 clones, around 72% seen once; the top ten hold about 4.4%. This material consisted of PBMCs, taken after anti-PD-1 treatment. The source of these receptors is a human donor with basal cell carcinoma.

The chain joins TRBV30 to TRBJ1-6; 7 bases match TRBD1. V trimming: 1 base; J trimming: 7 bases; junction bases outside the gene matches: 7. The CDR3 totals 15 residues. Germline V lookup: CDR1 GTSNPN, CDR2 SVGIG (reference sequence). This CDR3 reads CAWSDRQGQNSPLHF. The CDR3 nucleotides read TGTGCCTGGAGTGACCGACAGGGACAAAATTCACCCCTCCACTTT.

The V gene is TRBV6-6, the J gene TRBJ2-3; unclear D gene. CDR1 is MNHNY, CDR2 SVGAGI, per germline (reference sequence). The CDR3 totals 12 residues. The CDR3 DNA is TGTGCGTCGACGGTTAGCACAGATACGCAGTATTTT. Its protein is CASTVSTDTQYF.

V gene TRBV19 combines with J gene TRBJ1-1; the D gene is possibly TRBD1 (6 bases). Trimming left V 3 bases short and J 1 base short, with 18 bases between. The CDR3 runs 17 residues. Germline V CDR1 and CDR2: LNHDA, SQIVND (reference sequence). The CDR3 DNA sequence: TGTGCCAGTAGTATGGGGTGGTCAGGACAGAAGAACACTGAAGCTTTCTTT. Its translation: CASSMGWSGQKNTEAFF.

The V and J genes are TRBV6-1 and TRBJ1-1; D possibly corresponds to TRBD1 (5 bases). Germline V gives CDR1 MNHNS, CDR2 SASEGT. There are 14 residues in the CDR3. Trimming left V 1 base short and J 5 bases short, with 11 bases between. The CDR3 bases are TGTGCCAGCAGTGAAGGACAGTGGAGGACTGAAGCTTTCTTT. Its translation: CASSEGQWRTEAFF.

This chain uses TRBV6-5 with TRBJ2-7; D is possibly TRBD1 (6 bases). V was shortened by 6 bases and J by 6 bases, with 18 bases between the two germline ends. CDR3 length equals 14 residues. Germline CDR1 MNHEY, CDR2 SVGAGI. This CDR3 is CASRSGAPRGEQYF. CDR3 bases: TGTGCCAGCAGGTCAGGGGCCCCACGAGGCGAGCAGTACTTC.

The chain uses TRBV6-1 and TRBJ2-3; D is possibly TRBD1 or TRBD2 (6 bases each). The V end was cut by 1 base, the J end by 5 bases, with 13 bases between. The CDR3 is made up of 15 amino acids. The germline V gene encodes CDR1 MNHNS and CDR2 SASEGT. Here the CDR3 reads CASSEGGGQGDTQYF. DNA of the CDR3: TGTGCCAGCAGTGAAGGAGGGGGGCAGGGAGATACGCAGTATTTT.

J is TRBJ2-1 and V is TRBV7-9; D may be TRBD1 (6 bases). Germline V gene lookup returns CDR1 SEHNR and CDR2 FQNEAQ (reference sequence). The CDR3 consists of 15 residues. V was shortened by 5 bases and J by 2 bases, with 13 bases between the two germline ends. CDR3 sequence: CASSVQGVPYNEQFF. The CDR3 region has the DNA TGTGCCAGCAGCGTACAGGGAGTCCCCTACAATGAGCAGTTCTTC.

This clone came up a few times. J is TRBJ1-2 and V is TRBV4-1; D remains unclear. Trimming took 1 base from V and 4 from J, leaving 13 bases between them. The CDR3 runs 15 residues. Per the germline V gene, CDR1 is MGHRA and CDR2 is YSYEKL. The CDR3: CASSQVGGSPYGYTF. The CDR3 nucleotides read TGCGCCAGCAGCCAAGTCGGCGGGTCCCCCTATGGCTACACCTTC.

J is TRBJ2-2 and V is TRBV7-7; D may be TRBD1 or TRBD2 (5 bases each). The germline gives CDR1 SSHAT, CDR2 FNYEAQ (reference sequence). The CDR3 has 15 residues. V was pared by 1 base and J by 5 bases, with 11 bases between. Here the CDR3 reads CASSLGAGSTGELFF. CDR3 coding DNA: TGTGCCAGCAGCTTAGGGGCAGGGAGTACCGGGGAGCTGTTTTTT.

This clone was observed a handful of times. J is TRBJ1-1 and V is TRBV9; 10 bases map to TRBD1. The CDR3 runs 16 residues. V trimming: 4 bases; J trimming: 0 bases; junction bases outside the gene matches: 6. Looked up from germline, CDR1 is SGDLS and CDR2 is YYNGEE. The CDR3 nucleotides read TGTGCCAGCAGCACCCGGGACAGGGGCTTGAACACTGAAGCTTTCTTT. Amino acids: CASSTRDRGLNTEAFF.

The chain recombines TRBV3-1 (or the pseudogene TRBV3-2) with TRBJ2-7; D could derive from TRBD1 or TRBD2 (5 bases each). CDR1 LGHDT and CDR2 YNNKEL come from the germline V gene (reference sequence). V was pared by 4 bases and J by 0 bases, with 13 bases between. The CDR3 spans 15 residues. CDR3 amino acids: CASSPRGTVSYEQYF. The CDR3 DNA reads TGTGCCAGCAGCCCCAGAGGGACGGTCTCCTACGAGCAGTACTTC.

V is TRBV7-2 and J is TRBJ1-5; weak D call: TRBD1 (5 bases). The CDR3 runs 16 residues. Germline-derived CDR1 and CDR2 are SGHTA and FQGNSA. V lost 6 bases, J lost 2 bases, and 17 bases lay in between. In DNA, the CDR3 is TGTGCCAGCAGTTTAAAGCAGGGAAGGGGCAATCAGCCCCAGCATTTT. It yields the protein CASSLKQGRGNQPQHF.

This chain's CDR3 is CASRGRLMNTEAFF. The CDR3 DNA follows: TGTGCCAGTAGGGGCCGTTTAATGAACACTGAAGCTTTCTTT. The chain links TRBV19 to TRBJ1-1; D remains ambiguous. Germline-derived CDR1 and CDR2 are LNHDA and SQIVND (reference sequence). The CDR3 is 14 amino acids. V was clipped by 6 bases and J by 0 bases, with 11 bases between them.

In its sample, this clone was seen once. This sequence joins TRBV5-4 and TRBJ2-1; D possibly matches TRBD1 or TRBD2 (5 bases each). Germline CDR1 is SGHNT and CDR2 is YYREEE (reference sequence). The CDR3 extends over 15 amino acids. V lost 5 bases to trimming and J lost 3 bases, with 15 bases between them. The CDR3 coding sequence is TGTGCCAGCAGATTGAGGGGAGAAAGCTACAATGAGCAGTTCTTC. This sequence encodes CASRLRGESYNEQFF.

This CDR3 is CASSLQGARTYTF. The CDR3 coding sequence is TGTGCCAGCAGCCTTCAGGGGGCGCGTACCTACACCTTC. The rearrangement joins TRBV3-1 (or the pseudogene TRBV3-2) to TRBJ1-2, with 8 bases aligning to TRBD1. The CDR3 extends over 13 amino acids. CDR1 LGHDT and CDR2 YNNKEL come from the germline V gene (reference sequence). V lost 4 bases and J lost 10; bases outside the gene matches: 8.

This clone has just one count. This chain connects TRBV19 to TRBJ2-5; 8 nucleotides agree with TRBD1. This CDR3 contains 15 residues. V lost 2 bases, J lost 3 bases, and 5 bases stayed unmatched. CDR1 and CDR2 (germline): LNHDA, SQIVND (reference sequence). The CDR3: CASSILGQEEETQYF. Written as DNA, the CDR3 is TGTGCCAGTAGTATATTGGGACAGGAAGAAGAGACCCAGTACTTC.

The V gene is TRBV5-6, the J gene TRBJ1-2; the match to TRBD1 covers 10 bases. This CDR3 has 14 residues. Germline-derived CDR1 and CDR2 are SGHDT and YYEEEE. V lost 4 bases and J lost 7; bases outside the gene matches: 7. As DNA, the CDR3 is TGTGCCAGCAGCCCCCCCGGACAGGGGGGTGGCTACACCTTC. It codes for CASSPPGQGGGYTF. Together with reference TRBV5-6 and TRBJ1-2, the CDR3 gives the full variable domain: DAGVTQSPTHLIKTRGQQVTLRCSPKSGHDTVSWYQQALGQGPQFIFQYYEEEERQRGNFPDRFSGHQFPNYSSELNVNALLLGDSALYLCASSPPGQGGGYTFGSGTRLTVV.